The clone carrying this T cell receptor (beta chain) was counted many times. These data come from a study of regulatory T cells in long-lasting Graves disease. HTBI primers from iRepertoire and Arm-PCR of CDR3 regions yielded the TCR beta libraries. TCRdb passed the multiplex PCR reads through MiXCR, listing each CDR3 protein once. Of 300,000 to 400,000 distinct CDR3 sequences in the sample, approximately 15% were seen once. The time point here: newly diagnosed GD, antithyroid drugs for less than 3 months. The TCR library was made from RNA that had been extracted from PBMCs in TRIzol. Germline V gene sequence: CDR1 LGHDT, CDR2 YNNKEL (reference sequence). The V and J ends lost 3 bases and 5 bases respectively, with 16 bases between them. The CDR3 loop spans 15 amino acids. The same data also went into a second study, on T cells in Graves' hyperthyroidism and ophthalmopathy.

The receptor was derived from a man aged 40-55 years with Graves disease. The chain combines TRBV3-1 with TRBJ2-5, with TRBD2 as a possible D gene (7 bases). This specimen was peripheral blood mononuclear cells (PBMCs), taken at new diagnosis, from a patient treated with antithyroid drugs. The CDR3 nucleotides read TGTGCCAGCAGCCAGACTGGCGGGGGCCGGGAGACCCAGTACTTC. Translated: CASSQTGGGRETQYF.